The next 22 T cell receptor beta chains were all read from a single sample in a study of OX40 agonist ivuxolimab in advanced cancers. TCRdb's copy holds only in-frame clones and misses some; the assay was immunoSEQ multiplex PCR. The table lists tens of thousands of clones, 91% of them singletons. The sequenced sample was CD4+ or CD8+ T cells sorted from blood, obtained in a trial of the OX40 agonist ivuxolimab. These receptors came from an adult with an advanced solid tumor such as melanoma, head and neck, liver or kidney cancer.

J is TRBJ1-1 and V is TRBV2, with a possible D match to TRBD1 (5 bases). The CDR3 sequence is 14 residues long. V dropped 2 bases and J dropped 2 bases, with 9 bases sitting between them. Germline CDR1 and CDR2: SNHLY and FYNNEI. The CDR3 sequence is CASSERRTNTEAFF. The CDR3 region has the DNA TGTGCCAGCAGTGAACGTCGGACAAACACTGAAGCTTTCTTT.

The chain employs TRBV5-1 and TRBJ2-7; TRBD2 aligns across 14 bases. The CDR3 contains 17 residues. The V and J ends lost 5 bases and 6 bases, in that order; junction bases with no gene match: 13. Germline CDR1 SGHRS, CDR2 YFSETQ. CDR3 coding DNA: TGCGCCAGCAGAACGGGACTAGCGGGAGTAGGGTCCCTCGAGCAGTACTTC. Amino acids: CASRTGLAGVGSLEQYF.

The chain links TRBV6-6 to TRBJ2-1; TRBD2 agrees at 7 bases. The CDR3 consists of 14 residues. V shed 5 bases, J shed 8 bases, and the junction held 9 bases outside the gene matches. Germline V gives CDR1 MNHNY, CDR2 SVGAGI (reference sequence). The chain's CDR3 is CASSRLAEMHEQFF. CDR3 DNA sequence: TGTGCCAGCAGTAGACTAGCTGAGATGCATGAGCAGTTCTTC.

This sequence joins TRBV15 and TRBJ2-1, with a possible D match to TRBD2 (6 bases). CDR1 and CDR2 from the germline V gene are LNHNV and YYDKDF (reference sequence). V shed 0 bases and J shed 5 bases, with 17 bases lying between them. This CDR3 has 17 residues. Written as DNA, the CDR3 is TGTGCCACCAGCAGAGATTGGGTCGGGAGTGGGAACAATGAGCAGTTCTTC. It codes for CATSRDWVGSGNNEQFF. Variable domain in full (rest from reference TRBV15 and TRBJ2-1): DAMVIQNPRYQVTQFGKPVTLSCSQTLNHNVMYWYQQKSSQAPKLLFHYYDKDFNNEADTPDNFQSRRPNTSFCFLDIRSPGLGDTAMYLCATSRDWVGSGNNEQFFGPGTRLTVL.

The V gene is TRBV13, the J gene TRBJ2-7, with TRBD1 identical over 10 bases. The CDR3 totals 15 residues. CDR1 is PRHDT, CDR2 FYEKMQ, per germline (reference sequence). The trim removed 5 bases at V and 0 bases at J, leaving 4 bases unmatched. The CDR3 bases are TGTGCCAGCAGCCCGAGGACAGGGGGCTCCTACGAGCAGTACTTC. This encodes CASSPRTGGSYEQYF.

The V and J genes are TRBV11-1 and TRBJ2-1; no clear D. CDR1 SGHAT and CDR2 FQDESV come from the germline V gene (reference sequence). The CDR3 runs 13 residues. V was shortened by 7 bases and J by 4 bases, with 11 bases between the two germline ends. As DNA, the CDR3 is TGTGCCAGCATGTCCAGGAATTACAATGAGCAGTTCTTC. As protein: CASMSRNYNEQFF.

V usage is TRBV18 and J usage is TRBJ1-1, with 7 bases identical to TRBD1. CDR1 and CDR2 (germline): KGHSH, LQKENI. This CDR3 has 15 residues. The V and J ends lost 5 bases and 6 bases, in that order; junction bases with no gene match: 12. In DNA, the CDR3 is TGTGCCAGCTCAACCTTGCGACAGGGTGGTCCTGAAGCTTTCTTT. As protein: CASSTLRQGGPEAFF.

This clone appeared many times. CDR3 nucleotides: TGTGCCACCTCAGGGGGTTACGAGCAGTACTTC. Protein: CATSGGYEQYF. The chain combines TRBV28 with TRBJ2-7; the match to TRBD1 covers 7 bases. Germline values: CDR1 MDHEN, CDR2 SYDVKM. Trimming took 10 bases from V and 4 from J; bases not matched to a gene: 4. This CDR3 has 11 amino acids. Drawing the rest from reference TRBV28 and TRBJ2-7, the complete variable domain is DVKVTQSSRYLVKRTGEKVFLECVQDMDHENMFWYRQDPGLGLRLIYFSYDVKMKEKGDIPEGYSVSREKKERFSLILESASTNQTSMYLCATSGGYEQYFGPGTRLTVT.

V and J are TRBV28 and TRBJ2-7; 13 bases are shared with TRBD2. In germline, CDR1 is MDHEN, CDR2 SYDVKM. The V gene end was trimmed by 5 bases and the J gene end by 12 bases; junction bases not matched to a gene: 13. The CDR3 covers 15 residues. The CDR3: CASSEGWTSGRLLYF. The CDR3, as DNA: TGTGCCAGCAGTGAGGGGTGGACTAGCGGGAGATTGCTGTACTTC.

The rearrangement uses TRBV5-6 and TRBJ2-7; 10 bases map to TRBD1. The germline V gene encodes CDR1 SGHDT and CDR2 YYEEEE. The CDR3 extends over 16 amino acids. The junction had 7 bases not matched to a gene; V was cut back by 4 bases and J by 0 bases. The CDR3 sequence is CASSPLTGGLSYEQYF. The CDR3 DNA sequence: TGTGCCAGCAGCCCATTGACAGGGGGCCTCTCCTACGAGCAGTACTTC.

This chain uses TRBV6-5 with TRBJ1-5; no firm D call. The CDR3 is 14 residues long. Trimming cost V 0 bases and J 6 bases, with 9 bases left between them. Germline CDR1 reads MNHEY; CDR2 reads SVGAGI. Here the CDR3 reads CASSYSSLGQPQHF. The CDR3 bases are TGTGCCAGCAGTTACTCGTCCCTGGGTCAGCCCCAGCATTTT.

Turning to this clone: The sample contains more than one DNA sequence encoding this CDR3. The chain uses TRBV27 and TRBJ2-2; D ambiguous. This CDR3 is built from 12 residues. The germline V gene has CDR1 MNHEY and CDR2 SMNVEV (reference sequence). V was cut by 6 bases and J by 3 bases, with 5 bases left in between. The CDR3 protein is CASSPHTGELFF. CDR3 nucleotides: TGTGCCAGCAGCCCACACACCGGGGAGCTGTTTTTT.

V is TRBV2 and J is TRBJ2-3; 11 bases agree with TRBD1. The CDR3 spans 15 residues. Germline V gene sequence: CDR1 SNHLY, CDR2 FYNNEI. J gave up 1 base and V 6 bases, and 3 bases lay outside the gene matches. CDR3 sequence (DNA): TGTGCCAGCAGCCGGGACAGGGGGGGCACAGATACGCAGTATTTT. Encoded protein: CASSRDRGGTDTQYF.

This clone has only one observation. The V and J genes are TRBV28 and TRBJ1-5; 7 bases match TRBD1. The CDR3 contains 19 residues. V was clipped by 2 bases and J by 0 bases; unmatched bases: 13. The germline CDR1 and CDR2 sequences are MDHEN and SYDVKM. CDR3 amino acids: CASSLGPLDRAYSNQPQHF. For the CDR3, the DNA is TGTGCCAGCAGTTTAGGCCCACTAGACAGGGCCTATAGCAATCAGCCCCAGCATTTT.

V usage is TRBV23-1 and J usage is TRBJ1-4; D is ambiguous. TRBV23-1 is recorded as an ORF, its role being uncertain. Trimming cost V 0 bases and J 0 bases, with 14 bases left between them. The CDR3 sequence is 18 residues long. The CDR3 DNA reads as TGCGCCAGCAGTCAATCGGTCAGCCGATATGCAACTAATGAAAAACTGTTTTTT. Its translation: CASSQSVSRYATNEKLFF.

The chain couples TRBV15 to TRBJ2-7; 7 bases align to TRBD2. Germline-derived CDR1 and CDR2 are LNHNV and YYDKDF (reference sequence). V lost 5 bases to trimming and J lost 3 bases; unmatched junction nucleotides: 7. This CDR3 is 14 amino acids long. CDR3 sequence reads: CATSASGGNYEQYF. The DNA of the CDR3 is TGTGCCACCAGCGCATCGGGAGGAAACTACGAGCAGTACTTC.

The count of this clone is one. The sample has other DNA sequences that encode this CDR3 too. The DNA for the CDR3 is TGTGCCAGCAGCACTGGTCTGGAGCAGTACTTC. It is translated as CASSTGLEQYF. The J gene is TRBJ2-7, the V gene TRBV27; D remains ambiguous. The V and J ends lost 6 bases and 7 bases respectively, with 10 bases between them. From germline, CDR1 is MNHEY and CDR2 SMNVEV (reference sequence). There are 11 residues in the CDR3.

The chain recombines TRBV30 with TRBJ2-1, with TRBD1 matching 8 bases. Trimming at V came to 2 bases and at J to 7 bases, leaving 7 bases not matched to a gene. This CDR3 region has 14 residues. Germline V gives CDR1 GTSNPN, CDR2 SVGIG (reference sequence). The CDR3 bases are TGTGCCTGGAGTTTCAAGGACAGGGCAAATGAGCAGTTCTTC. It codes for CAWSFKDRANEQFF.

This clone was seen just once. The chain couples TRBV11-3 to TRBJ2-7; 12 nucleotides line up with TRBD2. The V segment lost 5 bases and the J segment 0 bases; nucleotides outside the gene matches: 8. The CDR3 consists of 17 residues. In germline, CDR1 is SGHNT, CDR2 YENEEA. CDR3 sequence: CASSRGLAGVISYEQYF. The CDR3 region has the DNA TGTGCCAGCAGCCGGGGACTAGCGGGCGTAATCTCCTACGAGCAGTACTTC.

The gene calls are TRBV11-3 and TRBJ2-2, with D possibly being TRBD1 (5 bases). The germline CDR1 and CDR2 sequences are SGHNT and YENEEA. V was trimmed by 5 bases and J by 6 bases, leaving 13 bases between them. The CDR3 totals 14 residues. CDR3 coding DNA: TGTGCCAGCAGCCCCGACCTGGGGCCCGGGGAGCTGTTTTTT. Translated: CASSPDLGPGELFF.

The genes are TRBV5-6 and TRBJ2-1; 11 bases map to TRBD2. V gave up 0 bases and J gave up 7 bases; unmatched junction bases: 6. Per the germline V gene, CDR1 is SGHDT and CDR2 is YYEEEE. The length of the CDR3 is 16 residues. Here the CDR3 reads CASSLAVAGGLNEQFF. The CDR3 region has the DNA TGTGCCAGCAGCTTGGCGGTAGCGGGAGGGTTAAATGAGCAGTTCTTC.

The DNA of the CDR3 is TGCAGTGCTAGAGAGGTCCGCGAGCAGTACTTC. Its translation is CSAREVREQYF. The rearrangement uses TRBV20-1 and TRBJ2-7; D gene uncertain. Trimming left V 0 bases short and J 6 bases short, with 6 bases between. CDR1 and CDR2 (germline): DFQATT, SNEGSKA (reference sequence). The CDR3 is made up of 11 amino acids.